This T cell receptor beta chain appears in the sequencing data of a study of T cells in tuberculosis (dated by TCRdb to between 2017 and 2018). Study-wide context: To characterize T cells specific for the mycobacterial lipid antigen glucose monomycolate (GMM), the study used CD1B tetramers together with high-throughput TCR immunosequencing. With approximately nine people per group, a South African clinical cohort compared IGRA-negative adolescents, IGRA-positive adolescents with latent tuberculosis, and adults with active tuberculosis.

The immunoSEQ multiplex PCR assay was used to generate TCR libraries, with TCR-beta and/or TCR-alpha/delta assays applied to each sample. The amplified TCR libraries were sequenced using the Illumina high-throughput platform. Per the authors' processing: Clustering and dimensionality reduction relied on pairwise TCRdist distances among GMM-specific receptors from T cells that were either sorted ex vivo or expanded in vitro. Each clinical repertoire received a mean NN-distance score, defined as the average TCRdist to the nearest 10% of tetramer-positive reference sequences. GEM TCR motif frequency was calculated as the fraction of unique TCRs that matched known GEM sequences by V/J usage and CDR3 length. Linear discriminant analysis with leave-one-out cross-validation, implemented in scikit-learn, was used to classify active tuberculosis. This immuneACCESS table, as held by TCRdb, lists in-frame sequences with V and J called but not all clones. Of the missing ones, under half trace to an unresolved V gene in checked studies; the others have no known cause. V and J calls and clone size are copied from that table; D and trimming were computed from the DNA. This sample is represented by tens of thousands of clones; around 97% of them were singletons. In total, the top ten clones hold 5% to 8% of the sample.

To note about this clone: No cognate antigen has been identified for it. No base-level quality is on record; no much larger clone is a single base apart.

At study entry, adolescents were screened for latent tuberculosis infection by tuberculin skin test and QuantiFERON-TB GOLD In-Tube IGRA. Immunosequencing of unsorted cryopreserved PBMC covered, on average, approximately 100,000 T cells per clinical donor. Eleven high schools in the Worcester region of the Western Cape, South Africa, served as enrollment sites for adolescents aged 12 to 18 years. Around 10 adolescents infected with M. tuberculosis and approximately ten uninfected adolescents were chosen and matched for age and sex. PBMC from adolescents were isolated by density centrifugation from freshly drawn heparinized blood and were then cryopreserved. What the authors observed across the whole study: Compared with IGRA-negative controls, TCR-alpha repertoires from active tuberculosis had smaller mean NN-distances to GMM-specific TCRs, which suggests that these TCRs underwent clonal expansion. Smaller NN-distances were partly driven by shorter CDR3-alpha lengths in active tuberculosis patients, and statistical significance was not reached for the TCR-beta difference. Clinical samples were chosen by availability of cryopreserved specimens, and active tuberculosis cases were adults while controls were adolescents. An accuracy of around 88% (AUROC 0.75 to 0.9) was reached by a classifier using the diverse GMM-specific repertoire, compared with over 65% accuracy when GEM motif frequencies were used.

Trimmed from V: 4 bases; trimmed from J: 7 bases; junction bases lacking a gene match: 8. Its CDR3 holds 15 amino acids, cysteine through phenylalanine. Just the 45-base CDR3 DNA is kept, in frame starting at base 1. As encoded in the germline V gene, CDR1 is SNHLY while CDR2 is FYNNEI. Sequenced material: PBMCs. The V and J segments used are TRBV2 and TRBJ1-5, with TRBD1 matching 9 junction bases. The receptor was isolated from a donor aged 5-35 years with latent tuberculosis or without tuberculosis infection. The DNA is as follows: TGTGCCAGCAGTGGGACAGGGGCGCTCGGGCAGCCCCAGCATTTT. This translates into CASSGTGALGQPQHF.